This T cell receptor (beta chain) appears in the sequencing data of a study of cytomegalovirus exposure and HLA in healthy donors. Overall study results and limits: For TCR beta chains, V- and J-gene trimming was later linked to a missense DCLRE1C variant. Differences between HLA loci emerged in a later analysis of TCR association rates, with DRB1 most and HLA-C fewest. TCR beta sequences reportedly predicted the HLA-A and HLA-B alleles of most subjects accurately.

In the PCR, 60 Vbeta and 13 Jbeta primers were used. TCRdb keeps only in-frame clones here, not all; method: immunoSEQ multiplex PCR. The repertoire has approximately 130,000 clones, around 70% of them found once; the top ten carry less than 4%. CDR1 is MNHNS and CDR2 is SASEGT in the germline V gene. The CDR3 runs 15 residues. The V gene lost 7 bases and the J gene lost 7 bases, with 20 bases spanning the gap. Comments on this clone: Its antigen is unknown.

The chain links TRBV6-1 to TRBJ1-5; D possibly corresponds to TRBD1 (5 bases). The TCR sequence derives from a man aged 30 to 45 in good health and CMV-seronegative. Sample: PBMCs. The CDR3: CASIRSGSRGQPQHF. In DNA, the CDR3 is TGTGCCAGCATCCGCTCCGGGAGCCGGGGGCAGCCCCAGCATTTT.